This TCR beta chain is drawn from a study of shared clonotypes between healthy human individuals. Study context: Three CD4 naive, three CD4 memory, two CD8 naive and one CD8 memory plate were used per donor.

The naive CD8 population came from CD45RO-negative cells selected for CCR7, without terminally differentiated effector memory CD45RA+ cells. Comments on this clone: An end of the junction does not agree with germline; a read error may underlie this. This sample also contains other DNA sequences that code for the same CDR3.

The germline V gene has CDR1 MNHEY and CDR2 SMNVEV (reference sequence). This CDR3 is 13 amino acids long. Sequenced by immunoSEQ multiplex PCR; TCRdb stores in-frame clones only, minus some. The sample consists of about 2.2 million clones, approximately 94% of them appearing once. The chain is built from TRBV27 and TRBJ2-7, with D possibly matching TRBD1 (6 bases). The source of this sequence is a man aged 18 to 29 in good health. Some clones in this sample may be carry-over from other donors' samples. The sequencing input was naive CD8+ T cells from PBMCs. The CDR3 loop is CASSLRGSSEQYF. Here the CDR3 DNA reads TGTGCCAGCAGTTTGAGGGGGTCCTCCGAGCAGTACTTC.